This record concerns one T cell receptor (beta chain) sequence. Its antigen is undetermined. Only in-frame clones appear in the TCRdb table, and some are missing; sequencing was by immunoSEQ multiplex PCR. The sample has 35,000 to 55,000 clones, around 88% seen once; the top ten hold roughly 13%. Germline CDR1 and CDR2: SGHDN and FVKESK. Germline trimming cut 4 bases from V and 5 bases from J; bases unmatched to any gene: 3. The CDR3 is 15 amino acids. The data originate from a study of OX40 agonist ivuxolimab in advanced cancers. Background on the study: With ivuxolimab, an agonistic anti-OX40 (CD134) antibody, patients were treated.

Blood sampling took place at baseline, cycle 4 day 1, and cycle 7 day 1. Whole-study findings and limits: Dosing at 0.1 to 3.0 mg/kg was accompanied by clonal expansion of CD4+ and CD8+ blood T cells by week 6.

Material: CD4+ or CD8+ T cells sorted from blood, obtained in a trial of the OX40 agonist ivuxolimab. The clonotype originates from an adult with an advanced solid tumor such as melanoma, head and neck, liver or kidney cancer. The chain combines TRBV14 with TRBJ2-1; 12 nucleotides agree with TRBD2. The chain's CDR3 is CASSPSGRVHNEQFF. The CDR3 nucleotides are TGTGCCAGCAGCCCTAGCGGGAGGGTTCACAATGAGCAGTTCTTC.